This entry concerns a single T cell receptor (beta chain). The antigen is unknown. The sample comes from a study of Tregs in tolerant kidney transplant recipients. Data came from immunoSEQ multiplex PCR; TCRdb stores just in-frame clones and leaves some out. Of more than 60,000 clones in the sample, about 98% were seen once. Looked up from germline, CDR1 is ENHRY and CDR2 is SYGVKD. V was clipped by 3 bases and J by 5 bases; unmatched bases: 3. The CDR3 is 14 residues long. General study points: The small number of patients limits these findings pending further validation.

Sequencing was performed on CD4+ T cells from blood, taken before the transplant. The TCR originated in a human donor who received a combined kidney and bone marrow transplant. The chain carries TRBV10-3 and TRBJ2-3; 9 bases match TRBD2. CDR3 bases: TGTGCCATCAGTGAAATAGCGGGGGTAGATACGCAGTATTTT. Translated: CAISEIAGVDTQYF.